This TCR beta chain was captured in a study of blood T cell repertoires in COVID-19. J was trimmed by 3 bases and V by 3 bases; bases with no gene match: 4. Germline V gene data show CDR1 as SGHKS and CDR2 as YYEKEE (reference sequence). The CDR3 totals 14 residues. Produced via immunoSEQ multiplex PCR; TCRdb's table is partial and in-frame only. The sample has 150,000 to 200,000 clones; around 92% are singletons. Sequences were obtained from peripheral blood. This TCR was recovered from a man aged 30 to 45 with COVID-19, enrolled during active disease. V and J are TRBV5-5 and TRBJ2-7, with 9 bases that match TRBD1. CDR3 DNA sequence: TGTGCCAGCAGCTCTGGGACAGGGTTCTACGAGCAGTACTTC. Its protein is CASSSGTGFYEQYF.